The TCR beta chain described here comes from a study of blood T cell repertoires in COVID-19. Germline loops: CDR1 MNHNS, CDR2 SASEGT. V lost 3 bases and J lost 4, with 6 bases in between. This CDR3 region has 12 residues. Some clones are missing from TCRdb's copy, which holds only in-frame ones; the method was immunoSEQ multiplex PCR. The sample comprises 89,000 or so clones, 85% of which are singletons, and approximately 40% rests with the top ten. The V gene is TRBV6-1, the J gene TRBJ1-2; D is possibly TRBD1 (6 bases). Specimen: peripheral blood. The sequence derives from an older man with acute or convalescent COVID-19. CDR3 nucleotide sequence: TGTGCCAGCAGTGAGACAGGCTATGGCTACACCTTC. Translating gives CASSETGYGYTF.